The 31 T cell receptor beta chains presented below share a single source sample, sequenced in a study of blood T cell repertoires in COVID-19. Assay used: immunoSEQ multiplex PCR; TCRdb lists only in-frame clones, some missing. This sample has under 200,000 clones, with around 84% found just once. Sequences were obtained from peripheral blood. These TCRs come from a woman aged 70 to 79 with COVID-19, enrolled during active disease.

CDR3 amino acids: CASSIFGTNQETQYF. The CDR3 region has the DNA TGTGCCAGTAGTATCTTCGGGACAAACCAAGAGACCCAGTACTTC. The genes are TRBV19 and TRBJ2-5, with a possible D match to TRBD1 (6 bases). CDR1 LNHDA and CDR2 SQIVND come from the germline V gene (reference sequence). Trimming removed 3 bases from V and 0 bases from J, with 11 bases in between. This CDR3 has 15 amino acids.

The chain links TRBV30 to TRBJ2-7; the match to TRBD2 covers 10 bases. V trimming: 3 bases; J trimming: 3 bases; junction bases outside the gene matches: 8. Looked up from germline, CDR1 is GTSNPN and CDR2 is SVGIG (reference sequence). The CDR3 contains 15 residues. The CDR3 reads CAWSVGIAGGYEQYF. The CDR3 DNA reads TGTGCCTGGAGCGTAGGGATAGCGGGAGGCTACGAGCAGTACTTC.

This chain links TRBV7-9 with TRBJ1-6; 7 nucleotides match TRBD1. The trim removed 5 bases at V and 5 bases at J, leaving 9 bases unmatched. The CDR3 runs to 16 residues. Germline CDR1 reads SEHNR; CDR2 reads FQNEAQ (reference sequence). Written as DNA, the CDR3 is TGTGCCAGCAGCGCCAGGCGGGACAGACATAATTCACCCCTCCACTTT. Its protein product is CASSARRDRHNSPLHF. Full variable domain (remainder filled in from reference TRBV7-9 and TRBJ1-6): DTGVSQNPRHKITKRGQNVTFRCDPISEHNRLYWYRQTLGQGPEFLTYFQNEAQLEKSRLLSDRFSAERPKGSFSTLEIQRTEQGDSAMYLCASSARRDRHNSPLHFGNGTRLTVT.

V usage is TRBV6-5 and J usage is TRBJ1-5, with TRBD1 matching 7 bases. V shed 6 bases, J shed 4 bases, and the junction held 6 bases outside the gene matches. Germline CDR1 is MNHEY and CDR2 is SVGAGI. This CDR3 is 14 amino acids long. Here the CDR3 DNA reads TGTGCCAGCAGCCAGGGGGGTGCAAATCAGCCCCAGCATTTT. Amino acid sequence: CASSQGGANQPQHF.

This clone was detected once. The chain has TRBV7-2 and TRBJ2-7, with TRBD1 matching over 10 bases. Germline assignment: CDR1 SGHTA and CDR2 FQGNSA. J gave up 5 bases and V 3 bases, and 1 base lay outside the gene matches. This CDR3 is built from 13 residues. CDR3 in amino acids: CASSFGTGDEQYV. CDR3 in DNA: TGTGCCAGCAGCTTCGGGACAGGGGACGAGCAGTACGTC.

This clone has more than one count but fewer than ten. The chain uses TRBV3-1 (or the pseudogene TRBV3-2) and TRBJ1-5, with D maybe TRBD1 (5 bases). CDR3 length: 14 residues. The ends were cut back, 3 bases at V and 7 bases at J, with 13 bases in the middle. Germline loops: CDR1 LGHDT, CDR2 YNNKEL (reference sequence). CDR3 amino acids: CASSQRGTSQPQHF. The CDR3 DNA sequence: TGTGCCAGCAGCCAGCGGGGGACGAGCCAGCCCCAGCATTTT.

In DNA form, the CDR3 reads TGTGCCAGCAGCCAAACTAGCGGGAGTTTTAATGAGCAGTTCTTC. Protein product: CASSQTSGSFNEQFF. The chain recombines TRBV2 with TRBJ2-1; 11 nucleotides agree with TRBD2. V lost 6 bases to trimming and J lost 7 bases; unmatched junction nucleotides: 8. Germline CDR1 reads SNHLY; CDR2 reads FYNNEI. CDR3 length: 15 residues.

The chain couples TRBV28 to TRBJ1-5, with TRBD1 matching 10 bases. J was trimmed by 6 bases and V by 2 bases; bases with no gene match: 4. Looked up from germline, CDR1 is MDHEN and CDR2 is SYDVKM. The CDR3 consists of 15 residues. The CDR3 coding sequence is TGTGCCAGCAGTTTAGGACAGGGGGTAAGTCAGCCCCAGCATTTT. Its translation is CASSLGQGVSQPQHF.

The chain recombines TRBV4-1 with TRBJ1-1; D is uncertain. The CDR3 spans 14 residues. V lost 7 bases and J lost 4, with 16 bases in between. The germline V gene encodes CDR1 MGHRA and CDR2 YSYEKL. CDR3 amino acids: CASTTEGALTEAFF. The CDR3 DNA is TGCGCCAGCACCACCGAGGGAGCGCTCACTGAAGCTTTCTTT.

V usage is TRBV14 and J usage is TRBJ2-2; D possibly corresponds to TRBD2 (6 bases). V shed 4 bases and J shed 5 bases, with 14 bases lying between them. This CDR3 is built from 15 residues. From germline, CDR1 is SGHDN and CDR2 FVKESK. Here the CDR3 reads CASSRFGAGTGELFF. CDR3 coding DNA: TGTGCCAGCAGCCGATTTGGGGCGGGGACCGGGGAGCTGTTTTTT.

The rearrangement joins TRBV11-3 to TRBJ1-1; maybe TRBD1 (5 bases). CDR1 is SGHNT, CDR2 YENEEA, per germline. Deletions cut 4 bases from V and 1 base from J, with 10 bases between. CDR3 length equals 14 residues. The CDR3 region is CASSWDSQNTEAFF. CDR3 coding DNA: TGTGCCAGCAGCTGGGACTCCCAGAACACTGAAGCTTTCTTT.

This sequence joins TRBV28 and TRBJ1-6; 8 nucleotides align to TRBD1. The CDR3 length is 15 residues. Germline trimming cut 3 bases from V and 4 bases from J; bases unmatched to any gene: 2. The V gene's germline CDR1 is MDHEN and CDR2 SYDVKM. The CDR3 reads CASSFRGLYNSPLHF. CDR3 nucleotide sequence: TGTGCCAGCAGTTTCAGGGGGCTATATAATTCACCCCTCCACTTT.

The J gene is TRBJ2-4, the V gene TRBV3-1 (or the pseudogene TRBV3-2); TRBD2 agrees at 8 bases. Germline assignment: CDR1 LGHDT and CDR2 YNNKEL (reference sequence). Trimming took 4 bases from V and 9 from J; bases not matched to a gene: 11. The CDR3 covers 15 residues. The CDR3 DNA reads TGTGCCAGCAGCCCGAAAGCGGGAGAGGGTGGCATTCAGTACTTC. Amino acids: CASSPKAGEGGIQYF.

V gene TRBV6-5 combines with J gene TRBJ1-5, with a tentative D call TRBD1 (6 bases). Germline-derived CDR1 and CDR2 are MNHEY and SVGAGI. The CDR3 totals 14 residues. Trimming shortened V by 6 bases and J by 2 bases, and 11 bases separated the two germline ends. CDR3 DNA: TGTGCCAGCAGACAGGGAATTGGCAATCAGCCCCAGCATTTT. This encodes CASRQGIGNQPQHF.

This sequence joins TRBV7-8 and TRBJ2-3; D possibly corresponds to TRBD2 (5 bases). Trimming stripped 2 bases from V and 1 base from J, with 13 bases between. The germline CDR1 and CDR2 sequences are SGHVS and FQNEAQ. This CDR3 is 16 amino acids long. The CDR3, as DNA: TGTGCCAGCAGCTTATCCCTAGCCGGAGGCACAGATACGCAGTATTTT. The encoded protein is CASSLSLAGGTDTQYF.

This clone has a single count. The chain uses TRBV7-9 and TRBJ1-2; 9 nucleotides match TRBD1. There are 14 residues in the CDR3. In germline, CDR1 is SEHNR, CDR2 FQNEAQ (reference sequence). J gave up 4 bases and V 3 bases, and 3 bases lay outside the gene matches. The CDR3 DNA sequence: TGTGCCAGCAGCTTGAGGGGACAGGGCTATGGCTACACCTTC. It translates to CASSLRGQGYGYTF.

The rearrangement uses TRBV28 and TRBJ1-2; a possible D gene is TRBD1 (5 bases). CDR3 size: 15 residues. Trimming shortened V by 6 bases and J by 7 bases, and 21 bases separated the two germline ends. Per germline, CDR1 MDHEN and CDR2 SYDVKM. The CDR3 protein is CASRHTQAGWGGYTF. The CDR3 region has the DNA TGTGCCAGCAGGCATACACAGGCTGGGTGGGGTGGCTACACCTTC.

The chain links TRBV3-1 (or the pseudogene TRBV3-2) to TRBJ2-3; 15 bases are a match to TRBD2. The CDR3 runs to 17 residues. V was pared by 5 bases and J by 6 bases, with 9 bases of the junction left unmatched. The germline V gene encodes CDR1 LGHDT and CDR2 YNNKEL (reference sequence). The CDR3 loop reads CASSDGLAGGPRDTQYF. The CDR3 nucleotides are TGTGCCAGCAGCGACGGACTAGCGGGAGGGCCTCGGGATACGCAGTATTTT.

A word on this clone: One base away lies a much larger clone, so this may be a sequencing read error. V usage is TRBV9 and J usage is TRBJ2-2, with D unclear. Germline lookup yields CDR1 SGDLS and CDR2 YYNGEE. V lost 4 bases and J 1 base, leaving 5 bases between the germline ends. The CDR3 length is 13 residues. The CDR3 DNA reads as TGTGCCAGCAGCCCTTGGAACACCGGGGAGCTGTTTTTT. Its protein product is CASSPWNTGELFF. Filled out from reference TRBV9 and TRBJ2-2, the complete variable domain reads DSGVTQTPKHLITATGQRVTLRCSPRSGDLSVYWYQQSLDQGLQFLIQYYNGEERAKGNILERFSAQQFPDLHSELNLSSLELGDSALYFCASSPWNTGELFFGEGSRLTVL.

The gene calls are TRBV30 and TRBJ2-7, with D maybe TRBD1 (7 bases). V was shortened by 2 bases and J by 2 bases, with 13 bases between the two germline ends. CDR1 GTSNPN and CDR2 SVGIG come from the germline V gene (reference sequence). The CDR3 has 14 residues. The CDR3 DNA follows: TGTGCCTGGAGTCTAGGGGGGACAGCCTACGAGCAGTACTTC. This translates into CAWSLGGTAYEQYF. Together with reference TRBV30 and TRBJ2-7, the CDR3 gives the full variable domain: SQTIHQWPATLVQPVGSPLSLECTVEGTSNPNLYWYRQAAGRGLQLLFYSVGIGQISSEVPQNLSASRPQDRQFILSSKKLLLSDSGFYLCAWSLGGTAYEQYFGPGTRLTVT.

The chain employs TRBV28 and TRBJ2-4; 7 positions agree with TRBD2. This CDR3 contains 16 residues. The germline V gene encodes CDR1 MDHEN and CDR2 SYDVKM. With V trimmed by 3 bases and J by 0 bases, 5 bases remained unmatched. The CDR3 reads CASSLGGGLAKNIQYF. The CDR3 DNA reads TGTGCCAGCAGTTTGGGGGGAGGGCTAGCCAAAAACATTCAGTACTTC. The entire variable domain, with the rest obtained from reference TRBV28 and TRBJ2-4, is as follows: DVKVTQSSRYLVKRTGEKVFLECVQDMDHENMFWYRQDPGLGLRLIYFSYDVKMKEKGDIPEGYSVSREKKERFSLILESASTNQTSMYLCASSLGGGLAKNIQYFGAGTRLSVL.

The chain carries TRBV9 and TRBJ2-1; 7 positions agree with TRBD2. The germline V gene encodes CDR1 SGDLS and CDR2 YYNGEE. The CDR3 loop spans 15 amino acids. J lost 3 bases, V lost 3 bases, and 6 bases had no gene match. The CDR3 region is CASSGGLGNYNEQFF. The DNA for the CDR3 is TGTGCCAGCAGCGGCGGACTAGGTAACTACAATGAGCAGTTCTTC.

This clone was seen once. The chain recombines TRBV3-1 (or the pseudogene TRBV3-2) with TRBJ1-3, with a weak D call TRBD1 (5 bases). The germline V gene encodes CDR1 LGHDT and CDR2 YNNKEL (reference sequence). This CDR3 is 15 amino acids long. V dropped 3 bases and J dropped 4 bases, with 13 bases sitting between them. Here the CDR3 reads CASSQGRGLGNTIYF. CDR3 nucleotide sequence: TGTGCCAGCAGCCAGGGTAGGGGTCTGGGAAACACCATATATTTT.

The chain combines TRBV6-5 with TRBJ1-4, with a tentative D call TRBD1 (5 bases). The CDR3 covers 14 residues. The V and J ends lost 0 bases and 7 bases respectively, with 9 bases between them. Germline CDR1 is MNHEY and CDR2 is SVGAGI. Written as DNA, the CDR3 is TGTGCCAGCAGTTACTCAGGCGGGGGTGAAAAACTGTTTTTT. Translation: CASSYSGGGEKLFF.

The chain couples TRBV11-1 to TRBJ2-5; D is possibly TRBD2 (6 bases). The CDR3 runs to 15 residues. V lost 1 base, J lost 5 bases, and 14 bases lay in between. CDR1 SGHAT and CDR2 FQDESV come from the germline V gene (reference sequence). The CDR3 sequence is CASSLGGGRGETQYF. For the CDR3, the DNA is TGTGCCAGCAGCTTAGGGGGCGGGCGGGGCGAGACCCAGTACTTC.

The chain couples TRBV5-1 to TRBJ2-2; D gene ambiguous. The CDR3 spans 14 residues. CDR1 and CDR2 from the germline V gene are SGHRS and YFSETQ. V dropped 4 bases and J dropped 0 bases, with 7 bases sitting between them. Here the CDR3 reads CASSASTNTGELFF. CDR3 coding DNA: TGCGCCAGCAGCGCTAGTACGAACACCGGGGAGCTGTTTTTT.

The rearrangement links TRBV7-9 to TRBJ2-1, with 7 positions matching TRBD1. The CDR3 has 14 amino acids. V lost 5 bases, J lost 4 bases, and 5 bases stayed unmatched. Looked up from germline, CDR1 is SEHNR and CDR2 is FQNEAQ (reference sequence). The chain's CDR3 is CASSMDRSYNEQFF. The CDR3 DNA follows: TGTGCCAGCAGCATGGACAGGAGTTACAATGAGCAGTTCTTC.

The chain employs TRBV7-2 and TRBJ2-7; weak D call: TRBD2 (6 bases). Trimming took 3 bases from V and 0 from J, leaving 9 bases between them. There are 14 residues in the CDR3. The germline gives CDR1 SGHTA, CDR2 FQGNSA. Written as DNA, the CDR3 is TGTGCCAGCAGCTTCTCGACTAGCTCCTACGAGCAGTACTTC. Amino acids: CASSFSTSSYEQYF.

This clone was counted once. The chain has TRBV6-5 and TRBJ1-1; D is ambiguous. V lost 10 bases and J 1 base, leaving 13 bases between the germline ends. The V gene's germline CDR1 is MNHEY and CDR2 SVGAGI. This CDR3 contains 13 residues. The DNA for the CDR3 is TGTGCCACTTTACCTAGCACGAACACTGAAGCTTTCTTT. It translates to CATLPSTNTEAFF.

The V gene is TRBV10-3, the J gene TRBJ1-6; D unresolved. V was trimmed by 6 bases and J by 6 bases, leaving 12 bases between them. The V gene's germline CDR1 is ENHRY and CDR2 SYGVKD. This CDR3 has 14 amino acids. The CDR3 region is CAIRRERTNSPLHF. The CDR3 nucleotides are TGTGCCATCAGACGCGAGCGGACTAATTCACCCCTCCACTTT.

The CDR3 region is CSASSLHYSNQPQHF. DNA of the CDR3: TGCAGTGCTAGTTCTTTACACTATAGCAATCAGCCCCAGCATTTT. V is TRBV20-1 and J is TRBJ1-5; unclear D gene. CDR3 length: 15 amino acids. Germline V gives CDR1 DFQATT, CDR2 SNEGSKA (reference sequence). V gave up 3 bases and J gave up 0 bases, with 12 bases separating them.